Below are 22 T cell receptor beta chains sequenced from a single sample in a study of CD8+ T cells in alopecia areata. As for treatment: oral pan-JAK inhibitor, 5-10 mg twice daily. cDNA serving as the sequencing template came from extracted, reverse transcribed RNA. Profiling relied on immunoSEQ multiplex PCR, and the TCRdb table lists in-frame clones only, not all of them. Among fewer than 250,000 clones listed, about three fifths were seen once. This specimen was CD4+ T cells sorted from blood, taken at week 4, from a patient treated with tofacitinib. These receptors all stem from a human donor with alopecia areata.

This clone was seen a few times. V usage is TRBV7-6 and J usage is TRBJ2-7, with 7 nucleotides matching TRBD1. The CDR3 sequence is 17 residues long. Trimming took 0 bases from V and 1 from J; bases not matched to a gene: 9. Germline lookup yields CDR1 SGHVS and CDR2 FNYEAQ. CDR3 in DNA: TGTGCCAGCAGCTTAGCGGCCGGGACAGCCTTATCCTACGAGCAGTACTTC. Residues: CASSLAAGTALSYEQYF.

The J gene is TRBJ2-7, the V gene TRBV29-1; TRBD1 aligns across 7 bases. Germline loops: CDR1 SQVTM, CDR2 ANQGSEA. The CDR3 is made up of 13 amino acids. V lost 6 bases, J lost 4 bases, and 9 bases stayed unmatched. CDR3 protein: CSVDTGTEYEQYF. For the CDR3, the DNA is TGCAGCGTCGACACCGGGACAGAATACGAGCAGTACTTC.

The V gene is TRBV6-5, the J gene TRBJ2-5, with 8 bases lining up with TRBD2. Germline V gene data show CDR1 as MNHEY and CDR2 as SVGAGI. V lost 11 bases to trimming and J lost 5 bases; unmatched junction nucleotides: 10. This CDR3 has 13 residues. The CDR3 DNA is TGTGCCGTCAACGGGGGCGGGAGGGAGACCCAGTACTTC. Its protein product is CAVNGGGRETQYF.

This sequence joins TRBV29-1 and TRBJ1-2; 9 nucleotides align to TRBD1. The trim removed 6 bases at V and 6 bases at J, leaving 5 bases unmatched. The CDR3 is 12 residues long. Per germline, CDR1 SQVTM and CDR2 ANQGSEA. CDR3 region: CSVGTGSHGYTF. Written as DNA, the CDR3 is TGCAGCGTCGGGACAGGGAGCCATGGCTACACCTTC.

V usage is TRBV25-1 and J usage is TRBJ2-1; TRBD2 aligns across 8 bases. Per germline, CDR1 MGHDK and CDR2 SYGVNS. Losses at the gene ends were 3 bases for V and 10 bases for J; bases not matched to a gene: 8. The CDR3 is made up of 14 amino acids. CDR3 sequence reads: CASSDYSGVGEQFF. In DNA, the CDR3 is TGTGCCAGCAGTGATTATAGCGGGGTCGGCGAGCAGTTCTTC.

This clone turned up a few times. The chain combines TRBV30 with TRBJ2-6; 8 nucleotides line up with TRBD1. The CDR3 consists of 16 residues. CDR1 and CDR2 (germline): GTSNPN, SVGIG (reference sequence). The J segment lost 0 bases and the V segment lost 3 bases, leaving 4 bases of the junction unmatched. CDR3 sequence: CAWRGTGSSGANVLTF. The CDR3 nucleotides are TGTGCCTGGAGGGGGACAGGTTCCTCTGGGGCCAACGTCCTGACTTTC.

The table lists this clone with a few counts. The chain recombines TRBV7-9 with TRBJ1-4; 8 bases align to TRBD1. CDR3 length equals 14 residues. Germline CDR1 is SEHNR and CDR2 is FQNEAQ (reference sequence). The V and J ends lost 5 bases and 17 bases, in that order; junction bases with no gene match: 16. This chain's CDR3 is CASSTEGQAEALFF. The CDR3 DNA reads TGTGCCAGCAGCACAGAGGGACAGGCCGAAGCCCTTTTTTTT.

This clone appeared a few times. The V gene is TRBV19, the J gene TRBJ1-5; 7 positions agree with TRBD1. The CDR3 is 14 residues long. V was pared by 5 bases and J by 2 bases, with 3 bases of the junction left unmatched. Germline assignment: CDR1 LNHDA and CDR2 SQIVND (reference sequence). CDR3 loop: CASSFTGGNQPQHF. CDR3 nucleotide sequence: TGTGCCAGTAGTTTTACAGGGGGCAATCAGCCCCAGCATTTT.

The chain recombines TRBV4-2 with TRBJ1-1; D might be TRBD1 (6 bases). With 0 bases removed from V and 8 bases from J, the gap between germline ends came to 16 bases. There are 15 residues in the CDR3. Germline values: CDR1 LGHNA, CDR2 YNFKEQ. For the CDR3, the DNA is TGTGCCAGCAGCCAAGATCCGATGCCCCAGGGGGAAGCTTTCTTT. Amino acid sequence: CASSQDPMPQGEAFF.

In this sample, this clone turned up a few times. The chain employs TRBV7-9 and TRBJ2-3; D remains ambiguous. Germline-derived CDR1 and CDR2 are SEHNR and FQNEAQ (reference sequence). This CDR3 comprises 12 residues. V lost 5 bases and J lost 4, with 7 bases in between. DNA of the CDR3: TGTGCCAGCAGCCCAGAGGCAGATACGCAGTATTTT. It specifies CASSPEADTQYF.

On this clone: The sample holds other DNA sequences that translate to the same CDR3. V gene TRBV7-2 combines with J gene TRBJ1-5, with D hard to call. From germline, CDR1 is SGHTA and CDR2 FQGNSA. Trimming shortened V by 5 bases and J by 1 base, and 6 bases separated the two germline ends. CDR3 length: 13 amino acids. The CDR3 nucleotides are TGTGCCAGCAGCCCAGACAGCAATCAGCCCCAGCATTTT. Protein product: CASSPDSNQPQHF. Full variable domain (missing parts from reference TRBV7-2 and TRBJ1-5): GAGVSQSPSNKVTEKGKDVELRCDPISGHTALYWYRQSLGQGLEFLIYFQGNSAPDKSGLPSDRFSAERTGGSVSTLTIQRTQQEDSAVYLCASSPDSNQPQHFGDGTRLSIL.

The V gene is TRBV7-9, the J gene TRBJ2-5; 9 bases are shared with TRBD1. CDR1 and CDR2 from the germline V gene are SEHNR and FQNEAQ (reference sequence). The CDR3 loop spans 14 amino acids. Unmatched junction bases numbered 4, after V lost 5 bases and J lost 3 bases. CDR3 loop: CASSLGQGEETQYF. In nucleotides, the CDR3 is TGTGCCAGCAGCCTGGGACAGGGAGAAGAGACCCAGTACTTC.

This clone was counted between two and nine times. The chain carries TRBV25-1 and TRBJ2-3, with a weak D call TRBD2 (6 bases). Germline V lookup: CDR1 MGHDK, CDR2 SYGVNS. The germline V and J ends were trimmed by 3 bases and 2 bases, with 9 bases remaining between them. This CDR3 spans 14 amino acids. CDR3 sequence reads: CASSEEGTTDTQYF. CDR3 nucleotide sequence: TGTGCCAGCAGTGAGGAGGGTACCACAGATACGCAGTATTTT.

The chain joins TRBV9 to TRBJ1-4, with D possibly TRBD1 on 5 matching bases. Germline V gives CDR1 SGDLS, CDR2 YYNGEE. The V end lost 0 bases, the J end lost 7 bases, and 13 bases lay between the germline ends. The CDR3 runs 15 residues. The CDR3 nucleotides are TGTGCCAGCAGCGTAGGAGAGACAGCGGCTGAAAAACTGTTTTTT. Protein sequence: CASSVGETAAEKLFF.

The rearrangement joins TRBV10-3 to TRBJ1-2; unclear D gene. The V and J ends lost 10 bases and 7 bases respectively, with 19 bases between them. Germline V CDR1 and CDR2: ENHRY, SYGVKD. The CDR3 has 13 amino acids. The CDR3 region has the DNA TGTGCCACGGGCCTTAATGGCGTCCGTGGCTACACCTTC. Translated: CATGLNGVRGYTF.

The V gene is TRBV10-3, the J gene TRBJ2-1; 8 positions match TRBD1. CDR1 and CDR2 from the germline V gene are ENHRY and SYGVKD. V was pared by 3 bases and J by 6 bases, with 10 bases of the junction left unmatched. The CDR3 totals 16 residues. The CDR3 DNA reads TGTGCCATCAGTGACTCGGACAGGGTATTGTTCAATGAGCAGTTCTTC. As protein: CAISDSDRVLFNEQFF.

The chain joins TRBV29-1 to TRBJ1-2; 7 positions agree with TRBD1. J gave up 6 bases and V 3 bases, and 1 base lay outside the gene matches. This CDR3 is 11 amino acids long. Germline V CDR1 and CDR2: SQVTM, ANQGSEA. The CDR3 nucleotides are TGCAGCGTTGACAGGGGGAATGGCTACACCTTC. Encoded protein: CSVDRGNGYTF. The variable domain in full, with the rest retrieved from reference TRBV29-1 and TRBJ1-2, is SAVISQKPSRDICQRGTSLTIQCQVDSQVTMMFWYRQQPGQSLTLIATANQGSEATYESGFVIDKFPISRPNLTFSTLTVSNMSPEDSSIYLCSVDRGNGYTFGSGTRLTVV.

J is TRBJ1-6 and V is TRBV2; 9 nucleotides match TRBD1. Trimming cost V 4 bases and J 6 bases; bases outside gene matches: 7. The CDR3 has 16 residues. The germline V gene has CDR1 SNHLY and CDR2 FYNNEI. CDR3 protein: CASSGTGGGINSPLHF. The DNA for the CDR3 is TGTGCCAGCAGTGGCACAGGGGGCGGAATTAATTCACCCCTCCACTTT.

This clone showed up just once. The CDR3 loop reads CASSFGFDTQYF. CDR3 DNA sequence: TGTGCCAGCAGTTTTGGTTTTGATACGCAGTATTTT. The V gene is TRBV27, the J gene TRBJ2-3, with D unclear. The CDR3 totals 12 residues. V was pared by 3 bases and J by 6 bases, with 7 bases between. Germline V gene data show CDR1 as MNHEY and CDR2 as SMNVEV (reference sequence).

CDR3 sequence reads: CASSLLGGELFF. Written as DNA, the CDR3 is TGTGCCAGCAGCTTATTAGGCGGGGAGCTGTTTTTT. The rearrangement joins TRBV7-2 to TRBJ2-2; D call uncertain. Germline values: CDR1 SGHTA, CDR2 FQGNSA. The CDR3 consists of 12 residues. Trimming took off 2 bases at V and 7 bases at J, with 5 bases between the two ends.

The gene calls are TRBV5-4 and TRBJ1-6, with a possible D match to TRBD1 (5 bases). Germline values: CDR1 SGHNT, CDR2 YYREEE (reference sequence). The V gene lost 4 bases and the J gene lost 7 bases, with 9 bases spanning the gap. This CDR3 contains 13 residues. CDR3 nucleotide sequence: TGTGCCAGCAGCCGGGACGTGAATTCACCCCTCCACTTT. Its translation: CASSRDVNSPLHF.

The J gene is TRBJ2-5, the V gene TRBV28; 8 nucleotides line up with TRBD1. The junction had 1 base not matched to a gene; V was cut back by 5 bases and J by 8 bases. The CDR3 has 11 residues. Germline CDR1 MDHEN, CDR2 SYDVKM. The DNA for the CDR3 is TGTGCCAGCAGTGACAGGGGCACCCAGTACTTC. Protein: CASSDRGTQYF.